The 5 T cell receptor beta chains presented below share a single source sample, sequenced in a study of T cell responses to AZD1222 COVID-19 vaccine. Sequencing was performed with immunoSEQ multiplex PCR; in TCRdb, only in-frame clones are kept and a portion is missing. The data hold roughly 150,000 clones, with 85% to 95% observed a single time. The sequenced sample was peripheral blood, obtained on day 0 of AZD1222 vaccination. The receptors originated from an adult in good health.

This chain joins TRBV10-3 and TRBJ2-1, with 8 bases that match TRBD2. Germline V gene lookup returns CDR1 ENHRY and CDR2 SYGVKD. The CDR3 runs 17 residues. Unmatched junction bases numbered 10, after V lost 6 bases and J lost 0 bases. CDR3 sequence: CAIRHQLAGSSYNEQFF. The CDR3 nucleotides are TGTGCCATCAGACACCAATTAGCGGGGAGCTCCTACAATGAGCAGTTCTTC.

The count of this clone is one. The chain uses TRBV30 and TRBJ2-7; 9 bases agree with TRBD2. With V trimmed by 4 bases and J by 3 bases, 7 bases remained unmatched. CDR1 GTSNPN and CDR2 SVGIG come from the germline V gene (reference sequence). CDR3 length: 14 residues. The CDR3 here is CAWMPAGGLYEQYF. CDR3 DNA sequence: TGTGCCTGGATGCCAGCGGGAGGTCTCTACGAGCAGTACTTC.

In its sample, this clone was seen once. V and J are TRBV5-1 and TRBJ1-4, with D perhaps matching TRBD1 (5 bases). V lost 0 bases and J lost 7, with 13 bases in between. The germline gives CDR1 SGHRS, CDR2 YFSETQ. This CDR3 has 15 amino acids. The CDR3 here is CASSLAGGLSEKLFF. CDR3 nucleotide sequence: TGCGCCAGCAGCTTGGCCGGGGGGTTGAGTGAAAAACTGTTTTTT.

The chain uses TRBV19 and TRBJ1-6; tentatively, D is TRBD1 (6 bases). The length of the CDR3 is 15 residues. V lost 5 bases, J lost 4 bases, and 12 bases lay in between. In germline, CDR1 is LNHDA, CDR2 SQIVND (reference sequence). In DNA, the CDR3 is TGTGCCAGTAGTGTTCTTGACAGGTATAATTCACCCCTCCACTTT. This sequence encodes CASSVLDRYNSPLHF. The full variable domain, with the rest looked up from reference TRBV19 and TRBJ1-6, is DGGITQSPKYLFRKEGQNVTLSCEQNLNHDAMYWYRQDPGQGLRLIYYSQIVNDFQKGDIAEGYSVSREKKESFPLTVTSAQKNPTAFYLCASSVLDRYNSPLHFGNGTRLTVT.

The J gene is TRBJ2-7, the V gene TRBV7-9; 8 nucleotides match TRBD1. The CDR3 is made up of 14 amino acids. From germline, CDR1 is SEHNR and CDR2 FQNEAQ (reference sequence). V shed 4 bases, J shed 5 bases, and the junction held 7 bases outside the gene matches. The CDR3 region has the DNA TGTGCCAGCAGCTCGGACAGGGACAGCAACGAGCAGTACTTC. The encoded protein is CASSSDRDSNEQYF.